This T cell receptor (beta chain) was retrieved from a study of T cell responses to AZD1222 COVID-19 vaccine. Study-level results: It was only 6 or 7 AZD1222 recipients who were seropositive at baseline. At 160-218 and 743-854, vaccine-associated CD4 TCRs were dominant, and they spanned spike.

Sequencing was performed with immunoSEQ multiplex PCR; in TCRdb, only in-frame clones are kept and a portion is missing. The sample has about 160,000 clones, just over 90% seen once; the top ten hold roughly 4.4%. In regard to this clone: Its antigen remains unknown.

Germline CDR1 and CDR2: LNHDA and SQIVND (reference sequence). The CDR3 has 15 residues. The V gene end was trimmed by 6 bases and the J gene end by 5 bases; junction bases not matched to a gene: 10. The sequence was collected from an adult in good health. This sample comprised peripheral blood, obtained on day 0 of MenACWY control vaccination. The chain recombines TRBV19 with TRBJ2-1; 7 nucleotides match TRBD2. The CDR3 protein is CASSDGTTWDNEQFF. DNA of the CDR3: TGTGCCAGTAGCGACGGGACTACATGGGACAATGAGCAGTTCTTC.